This TCR beta chain was documented in a study of CD4+ T cells in melanoma. Study-level points and caveats: Neoantigen-specific CD4+ T cells in melanoma reportedly had diverse differentiation states. CD8+ T cell, macrophage and B cell function reportedly correlated with neoantigen-specific CD4+ T cells.

The method was immunoSEQ multiplex PCR; TCRdb's version includes in-frame clones alone and lacks a portion of them. Here the sample spans over 100,000 clones, around 93% being singletons. This clone came up once. The antigen is not known. This receptor was taken from a human donor with melanoma. Sequencing was carried out using peripheral blood.

For the CDR3, the DNA is TGTGCCAGCAGTCAGCAGAAATGGGGACTAGCGGGGTGGACAGATACGCAGTATTTT. Translated, it gives CASSQQKWGLAGWTDTQYF. This chain joins TRBV28 and TRBJ2-3; TRBD2 agrees at 13 bases. This CDR3 has 19 amino acids. Per the germline V gene, CDR1 is MDHEN and CDR2 is SYDVKM. V lost 5 bases to trimming and J lost 3 bases; unmatched junction nucleotides: 14.